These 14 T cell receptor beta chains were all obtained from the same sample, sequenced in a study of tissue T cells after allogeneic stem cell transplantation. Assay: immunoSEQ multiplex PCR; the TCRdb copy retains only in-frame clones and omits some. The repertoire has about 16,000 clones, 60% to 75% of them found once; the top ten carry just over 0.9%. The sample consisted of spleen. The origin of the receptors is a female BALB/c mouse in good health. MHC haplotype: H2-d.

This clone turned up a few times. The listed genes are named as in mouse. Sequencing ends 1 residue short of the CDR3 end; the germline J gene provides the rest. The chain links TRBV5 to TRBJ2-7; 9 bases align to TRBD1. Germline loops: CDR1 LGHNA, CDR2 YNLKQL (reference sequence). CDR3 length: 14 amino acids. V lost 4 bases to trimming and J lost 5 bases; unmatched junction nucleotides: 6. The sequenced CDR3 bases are TGTGCCAGCAGCCCGGGACAGGGAAGGGATGAACAGTAC. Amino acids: CASSPGQGRDEQY. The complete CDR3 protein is CASSPGQGRDEQYF.

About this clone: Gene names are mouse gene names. CDR3 sequence reads: CASSRDISSAETLYF. The part of the CDR3 DNA that was read is TGTGCCAGCAGCCGGGACATATCTAGTGCAGAAACGCTGTAT. V and J are TRBV13-3 and TRBJ2-3; maybe TRBD1 (6 bases). The sequenced fragment ends 1 residue before the CDR3 boundary, so the rest is inferred from the germline J gene. From germline, CDR1 is NNHDY and CDR2 SYVADS. The V end lost 5 bases, the J end lost 0 bases, and 13 bases lay between the germline ends. This CDR3 spans 15 amino acids.

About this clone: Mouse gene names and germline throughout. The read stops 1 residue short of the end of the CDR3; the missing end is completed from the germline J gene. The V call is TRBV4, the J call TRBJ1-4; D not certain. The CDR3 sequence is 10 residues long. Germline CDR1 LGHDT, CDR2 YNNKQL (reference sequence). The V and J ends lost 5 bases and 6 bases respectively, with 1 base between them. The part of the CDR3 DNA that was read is TGTGCCAGCAGCCACGAAAGATTATTT. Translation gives CASSHERLF. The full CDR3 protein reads CASSHERLFF.

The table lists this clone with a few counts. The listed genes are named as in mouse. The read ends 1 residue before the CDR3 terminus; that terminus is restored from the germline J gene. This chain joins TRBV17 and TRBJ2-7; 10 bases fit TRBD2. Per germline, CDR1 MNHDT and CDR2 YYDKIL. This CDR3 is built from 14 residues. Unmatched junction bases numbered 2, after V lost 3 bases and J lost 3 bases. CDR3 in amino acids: CASSRGTGVYEQYF. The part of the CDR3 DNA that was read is TGTGCTAGCAGTAGGGGGACTGGGGTCTATGAACAGTAC.

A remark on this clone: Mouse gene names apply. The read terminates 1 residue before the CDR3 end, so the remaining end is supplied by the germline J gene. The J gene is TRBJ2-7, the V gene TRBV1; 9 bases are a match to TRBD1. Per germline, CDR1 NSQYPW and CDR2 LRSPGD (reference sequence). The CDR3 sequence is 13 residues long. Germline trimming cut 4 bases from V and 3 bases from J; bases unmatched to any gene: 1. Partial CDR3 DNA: TGCACCTGCAGTGGGGACAGGGACTATGAACAGTAC. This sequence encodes CTCSGDRDYEQY. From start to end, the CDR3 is CTCSGDRDYEQYF.

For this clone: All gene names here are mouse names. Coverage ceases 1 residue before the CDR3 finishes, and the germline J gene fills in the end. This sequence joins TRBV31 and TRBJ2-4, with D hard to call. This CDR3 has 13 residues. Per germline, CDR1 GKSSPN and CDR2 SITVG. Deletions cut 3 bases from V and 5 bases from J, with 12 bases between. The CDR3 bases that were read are TGTGCCTGGAGCCAGGAGGGAGGAAACACCTTGTAC. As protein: CAWSQEGGNTLY. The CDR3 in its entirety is CAWSQEGGNTLYF. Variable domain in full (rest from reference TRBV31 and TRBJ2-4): AQTIHQWPVAEIKAVGSPLSLGCTIKGKSSPNLYWYWQATGGTLQQLFYSITVGQVESVVQLNLSASRPKDDQFILSTEKLLLSHSGFYLCAWSQEGGNTLYFGAGTRLSVL.

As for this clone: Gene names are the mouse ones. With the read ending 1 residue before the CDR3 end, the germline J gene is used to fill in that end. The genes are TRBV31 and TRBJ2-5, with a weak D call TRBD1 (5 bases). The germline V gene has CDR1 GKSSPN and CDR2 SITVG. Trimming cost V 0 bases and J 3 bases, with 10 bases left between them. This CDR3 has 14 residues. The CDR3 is CAWSLTDTQDTQYF. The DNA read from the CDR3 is TGTGCCTGGAGTCTTACGGACACGCAAGACACCCAGTAC.

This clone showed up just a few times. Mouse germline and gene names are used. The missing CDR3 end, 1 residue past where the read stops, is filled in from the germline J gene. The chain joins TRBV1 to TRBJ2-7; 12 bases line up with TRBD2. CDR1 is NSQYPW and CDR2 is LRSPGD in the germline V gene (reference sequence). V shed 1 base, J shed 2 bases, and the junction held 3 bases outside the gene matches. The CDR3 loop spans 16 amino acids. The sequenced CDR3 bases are TGCACCTGCAGTGCAGGGACTGGGGGGGGCCCCTATGAACAGTAC. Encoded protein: CTCSAGTGGGPYEQY. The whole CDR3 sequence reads CTCSAGTGGGPYEQYF.

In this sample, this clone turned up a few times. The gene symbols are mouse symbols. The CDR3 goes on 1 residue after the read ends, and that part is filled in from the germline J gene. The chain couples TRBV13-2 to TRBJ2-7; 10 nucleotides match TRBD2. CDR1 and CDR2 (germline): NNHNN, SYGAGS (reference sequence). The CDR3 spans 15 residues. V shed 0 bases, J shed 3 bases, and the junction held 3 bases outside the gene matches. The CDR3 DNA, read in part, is TGTGCCAGCGGTGATGTTGGACTGGGGGTCTATGAACAGTAC. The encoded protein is CASGDVGLGVYEQY. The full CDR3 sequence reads CASGDVGLGVYEQYF.

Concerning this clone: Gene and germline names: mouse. The sequenced part of the CDR3 DNA is TGTGCCAGCGGTGGCCAGAACTATGCTGAGCAGTTC. Translating it yields CASGGQNYAEQF. Given in full, the CDR3 is CASGGQNYAEQFF. The rearrangement joins TRBV13-2 to TRBJ2-1; no definite D call. Read data end 1 residue before the CDR3 end; the end is taken from the germline J gene. V dropped 3 bases and J dropped 1 base, with 5 bases sitting between them. The germline V gene has CDR1 NNHNN and CDR2 SYGAGS (reference sequence). The CDR3 sequence is 13 residues long.

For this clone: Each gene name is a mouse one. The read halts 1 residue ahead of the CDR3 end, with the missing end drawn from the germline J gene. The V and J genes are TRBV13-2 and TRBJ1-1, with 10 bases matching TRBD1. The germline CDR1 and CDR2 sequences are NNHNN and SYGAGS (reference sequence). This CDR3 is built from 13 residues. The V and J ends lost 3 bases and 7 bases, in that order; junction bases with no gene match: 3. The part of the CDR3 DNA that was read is TGTGCCAGCGGTGGCCGGGACAGGGGAGAAGTCTTC. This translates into CASGGRDRGEVF. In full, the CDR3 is CASGGRDRGEVFF.

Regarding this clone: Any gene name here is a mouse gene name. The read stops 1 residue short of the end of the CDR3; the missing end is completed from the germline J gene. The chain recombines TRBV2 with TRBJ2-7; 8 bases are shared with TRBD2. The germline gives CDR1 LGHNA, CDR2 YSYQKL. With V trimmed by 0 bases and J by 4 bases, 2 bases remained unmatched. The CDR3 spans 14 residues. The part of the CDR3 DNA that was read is TGTGCCAGCAGCCAAGACCCTGGGGGGTATGAACAGTAC. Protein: CASSQDPGGYEQY. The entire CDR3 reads CASSQDPGGYEQYF.

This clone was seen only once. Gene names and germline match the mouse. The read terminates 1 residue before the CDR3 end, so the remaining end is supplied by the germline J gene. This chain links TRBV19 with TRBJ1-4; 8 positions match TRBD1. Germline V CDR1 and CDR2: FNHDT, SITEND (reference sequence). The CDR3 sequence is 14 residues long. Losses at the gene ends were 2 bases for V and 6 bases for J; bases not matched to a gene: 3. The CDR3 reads CASSIAGGDERLFF. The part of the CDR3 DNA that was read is TGTGCCAGCAGTATCGCAGGGGGCGACGAAAGATTATTT.

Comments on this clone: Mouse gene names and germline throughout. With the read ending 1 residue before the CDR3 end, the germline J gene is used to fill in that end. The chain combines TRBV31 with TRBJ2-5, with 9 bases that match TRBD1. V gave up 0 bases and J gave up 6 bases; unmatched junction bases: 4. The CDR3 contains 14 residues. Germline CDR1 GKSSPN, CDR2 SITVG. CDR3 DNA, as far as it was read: TGTGCCTGGAGTCTATGGGACAGGGATGACACCCAGTAC. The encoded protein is CAWSLWDRDDTQY. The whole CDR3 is CAWSLWDRDDTQYF.